This is a list of T cell receptor beta chains from one sample in a study of cytomegalovirus exposure and HLA in healthy donors. Sequenced by immunoSEQ multiplex PCR; TCRdb stores in-frame clones only, minus some. This table holds fewer than 250,000 clones, around 80% found once. The specimen was PBMCs. These TCRs come from a male donor in good health and CMV-seronegative. CDR3s include the opening cysteine and the closing phenylalanine or tryptophan. The order of the fields is V gene, J gene, D gene, clone size, CDR3 protein, CDR3 DNA. A D gene is named only where the DNA matches it firmly. Part of the rows lack a size; the others show once, few, many or a class for expanded clones.

V: TRBV28
J: TRBJ2-5
D: -
size: -
CDR3: CASSLGGGLETQYF
DNA: TGTGCCAGCAGTTTAGGTGGAGGGCTGGAGACCCAGTACTTC

V: TRBV7-9
J: TRBJ2-5
D: -
size: -
CDR3: CASSSSGVGIRETQYF
DNA: TGTGCCAGCAGCTCATCAGGGGTGGGGATTCGAGAGACCCAGTACTTC

V: TRBV9
J: TRBJ2-2
D: TRBD2
size: -
CDR3: CASSAGELAGGRTGELFF
DNA: TGTGCCAGCAGCGCCGGTGAACTAGCGGGAGGGCGCACCGGGGAGCTGTTTTTT

V: TRBV2
J: TRBJ2-1
D: TRBD2
size: -
CDR3: CARSRLARGNEQFF
DNA: TGTGCCAGATCCAGACTAGCGCGTGGGAATGAGCAGTTCTTC

V: TRBV29-1
J: TRBJ2-5
D: -
size: few
CDR3: CSVEIAVQETQYF
DNA: TGCAGCGTCGAAATAGCGGTCCAAGAGACCCAGTACTTC

V: TRBV7-3
J: TRBJ2-2
D: -
size: -
CDR3: CASSPQPSGGTGELFF
DNA: TGTGCCAGCAGCCCCCAACCGTCCGGGGGCACCGGGGAGCTGTTTTTT

V: TRBV6-5
J: TRBJ2-1
D: TRBD1
size: -
CDR3: CASSYDRGLYNEQFF
DNA: TGTGCCAGCAGTTACGACAGGGGACTTTACAATGAGCAGTTCTTC

V: TRBV5-4
J: TRBJ1-3
D: TRBD1
size: once
CDR3: CASSLGQGRDTIYF
DNA: TGTGCCAGCAGCTTAGGACAGGGGCGAGACACCATATATTTT

V: TRBV11-2
J: TRBJ1-1
D: -
size: -
CDR3: CASSRNRDEAFF
DNA: TGTGCCAGCAGCCGAAACAGGGATGAAGCTTTCTTT

V: TRBV19
J: TRBJ1-2
D: TRBD1
size: -
CDR3: CASSILTGAGGYTF
DNA: TGTGCCAGTAGTATTCTTACAGGGGCTGGCGGCTACACCTTC